The 14 T cell receptor beta chains presented below share a single source sample, sequenced in a study of T cells in localized non-small cell lung cancer. Profiled with immunoSEQ multiplex PCR; TCRdb holds only in-frame clones, not every one. The table shows around 80,000 clones, with 80% occurring only once. Here the sequenced sample was PBMCs, taken before any cancer treatment. The receptor set was obtained from a man aged 40-75 years with stage II squamous cell lung carcinoma.

The chain recombines TRBV18 with TRBJ2-7; D ambiguous. This CDR3 is built from 14 residues. Germline V gives CDR1 KGHSH, CDR2 LQKENI. Trimming cost V 3 bases and J 2 bases, with 11 bases left between them. The DNA of the CDR3 is TGTGCCAGCTCACCTAAGGACCGAACCTACGAGCAGTACTTC. Residues: CASSPKDRTYEQYF.

CDR3 residues: CASSLKGSETQYF. The CDR3 DNA sequence: TGCGCCAGCAGCTTGAAGGGTTCGGAGACCCAGTACTTC. The rearrangement joins TRBV5-1 to TRBJ2-5, with D uncertain. CDR1 and CDR2 from the germline V gene are SGHRS and YFSETQ. The CDR3 spans 13 residues. The ends were cut back, 1 base at V and 5 bases at J, with 9 bases in the middle.

About this clone: Additional DNA sequences in this sample encode the identical CDR3. V gene TRBV15 combines with J gene TRBJ1-5; possibly TRBD1 for D (6 bases). The CDR3 extends over 15 amino acids. V was clipped by 3 bases and J by 5 bases, with 14 bases between them. The germline gives CDR1 LNHNV, CDR2 YYDKDF (reference sequence). The CDR3 DNA is TGTGCCACCAGCAGGGATTCACAGGGCCATCAGCCCCAGCATTTT. Amino acids: CATSRDSQGHQPQHF.

The chain is built from TRBV28 and TRBJ1-3; the D gene is possibly TRBD1 (5 bases). CDR1 is MDHEN, CDR2 SYDVKM, per germline. Trimming removed 7 bases from V and 4 bases from J, with 11 bases in between. This CDR3 has 13 residues. The DNA for the CDR3 is TGTGCCAGCATCACAGGAAGAGGAAACACCATATATTTT. Its protein is CASITGRGNTIYF.

This chain connects TRBV28 to TRBJ2-7; 7 bases map to TRBD1. V was pared by 2 bases and J by 7 bases, with 11 bases of the junction left unmatched. The V gene's germline CDR1 is MDHEN and CDR2 SYDVKM. The CDR3 has 15 residues. CDR3 in amino acids: CASSLGSTGRREQYF. CDR3 coding DNA: TGTGCCAGCAGTTTAGGCTCGACAGGGCGAAGAGAGCAGTACTTC.

The rearrangement uses TRBV15 and TRBJ1-1; a possible D gene is TRBD1 (6 bases). Germline CDR1 reads LNHNV; CDR2 reads YYDKDF (reference sequence). The V end was cut by 4 bases, the J end by 4 bases, with 16 bases between. This CDR3 comprises 15 residues. The CDR3 DNA is TGTGCCACCAGCAAGGGGGGAGGGCGGACCACTGAAGCTTTCTTT. It specifies CATSKGGGRTTEAFF.

The chain links TRBV2 to TRBJ2-3; TRBD1 agrees at 7 bases. The CDR3 is made up of 15 amino acids. The germline gives CDR1 SNHLY, CDR2 FYNNEI. The V and J ends lost 8 bases and 2 bases, in that order; junction bases with no gene match: 10. The chain's CDR3 is CASQIRQGTTDTQYF. The CDR3 bases are TGTGCCAGCCAAATCAGACAGGGAACCACAGATACGCAGTATTTT.

This sequence joins TRBV7-2 and TRBJ2-3, with D tentatively TRBD2 (6 bases). Per the germline V gene, CDR1 is SGHTA and CDR2 is FQGNSA. CDR3 length: 16 residues. Trimming shortened V by 1 base and J by 2 bases, and 13 bases separated the two germline ends. CDR3 bases: TGTGCCAGCAGCTTAGTTAGTAGCGGCTACACAGATACGCAGTATTTT. Its protein is CASSLVSSGYTDTQYF.

The V gene is TRBV28, the J gene TRBJ2-5; 11 bases line up with TRBD2. Germline V CDR1 and CDR2: MDHEN, SYDVKM. Losses at the gene ends were 6 bases for V and 4 bases for J; bases not matched to a gene: 7. The length of the CDR3 is 15 residues. The DNA of the CDR3 is TGTGCCAGCAGAAGACTAGCGGGATCCGGAGAGACCCAGTACTTC. Residues: CASRRLAGSGETQYF.

Points on this clone: At the DNA level, this CDR3 is encoded by other sequences in the same sample as well. V is TRBV5-8 and J is TRBJ2-2; the D gene is possibly TRBD2 (5 bases). CDR1 and CDR2 from the germline V gene are SGHTS and YDEGEE. The CDR3 runs to 15 residues. Between the trimmed V and J ends, which lost 4 bases and 0 bases, there was a span of 10 bases. The CDR3 DNA follows: TGTGCCAGCAGCCCACCGGGGACGAACACCGGGGAGCTGTTTTTT. Its translation is CASSPPGTNTGELFF.

This chain links TRBV7-9 with TRBJ2-1; TRBD1 agrees at 7 bases. There are 17 residues in the CDR3. Trimming cost V 2 bases and J 6 bases; bases outside gene matches: 13. Germline V lookup: CDR1 SEHNR, CDR2 FQNEAQ (reference sequence). CDR3 amino acids: CASSLTSTGISSNEQFF. DNA for the CDR3: TGTGCCAGCAGCTTAACCTCGACAGGGATATCGTCCAATGAGCAGTTCTTC.

The rearrangement joins TRBV7-6 to TRBJ2-7; no clear D gene. The germline V gene encodes CDR1 SGHVS and CDR2 FNYEAQ. The CDR3 extends over 16 amino acids. V was cut by 5 bases and J by 0 bases, with 17 bases left in between. The CDR3 nucleotides read TGTGCCAGCAGCCCCAGCCGACGTGCTAGCTCCTACGAGCAGTACTTC. It encodes CASSPSRRASSYEQYF.

The chain links TRBV5-1 to TRBJ2-3; the D is unclear. CDR1 and CDR2 from the germline V gene are SGHRS and YFSETQ. V gave up 5 bases and J gave up 0 bases, with 10 bases separating them. CDR3 length: 14 amino acids. The CDR3 coding sequence is TGCGCCAGCAGGAAAGGCTTTAGCACAGATACGCAGTATTTT. Protein: CASRKGFSTDTQYF.

V is TRBV5-5 and J is TRBJ2-7; TRBD1 aligns across 10 bases. V lost 1 base to trimming and J lost 2 bases; unmatched junction nucleotides: 3. CDR1 is SGHKS and CDR2 is YYEKEE in the germline V gene (reference sequence). This CDR3 has 15 amino acids. The CDR3 loop is CASSLSGTGAYEQYF. The CDR3 DNA is TGTGCCAGCAGCTTGAGCGGGACAGGGGCCTACGAGCAGTACTTC.